These 19 T cell receptor beta chains came from one sample sequenced in a study of blood T cell repertoires in COVID-19. Method: immunoSEQ multiplex PCR; TCRdb's copy keeps in-frame clones and lacks some. The sample shows some 250,000 clones, under 95% of them seen only once. Input material: PBMCs or T cells enriched from blood (not recorded which). These receptor sequences come from a woman between 40 and 55 years old with acute COVID-19.

The rearrangement links TRBV4-1 to TRBJ2-5, with a possible D match to TRBD1 (5 bases). The CDR3 loop spans 17 amino acids. Per the germline V gene, CDR1 is MGHRA and CDR2 is YSYEKL. Between the trimmed V and J ends, which lost 1 base and 1 base, there was a span of 16 bases. CDR3 nucleotide sequence: TGCGCCAGCAGCCAAGTATCAGTAGTGGGGCTCCAAGAGACCCAGTACTTC. Its protein product is CASSQVSVVGLQETQYF.

This sequence joins TRBV3-1 (or the pseudogene TRBV3-2) and TRBJ1-5; D might be TRBD1 (5 bases). Germline lookup yields CDR1 LGHDT and CDR2 YNNKEL (reference sequence). Trimming pared 3 bases from V and 3 bases from J, leaving 12 bases between. The CDR3 is made up of 15 amino acids. The CDR3 reads CASSHGQGDNQPQHF. The CDR3 region has the DNA TGTGCCAGCAGCCACGGACAAGGGGACAATCAGCCCCAGCATTTT.

The chain recombines TRBV27 with TRBJ1-1; D remains unclear. CDR3 length equals 14 residues. Per germline, CDR1 MNHEY and CDR2 SMNVEV (reference sequence). V lost 6 bases and J lost 4, with 15 bases in between. The CDR3 DNA follows: TGTGCCAGCAGCCTCCTTCGCGGAGGCACTGAAGCTTTCTTT. Its protein is CASSLLRGGTEAFF.

The genes are TRBV11-2 and TRBJ1-4; maybe TRBD1 (6 bases). The CDR3 has 15 residues. Germline-derived CDR1 and CDR2 are SGHAT and FQNNGV. Trimming pared 1 base from V and 3 bases from J, leaving 9 bases between. The CDR3 region has the DNA TGTGCCAGCAGCTTAGTAGGGGGGGCTAATGAAAAACTGTTTTTT. Amino acids: CASSLVGGANEKLFF.

J is TRBJ2-2 and V is TRBV30; D unclear. CDR3 length: 13 residues. The germline gives CDR1 GTSNPN, CDR2 SVGIG (reference sequence). V lost 0 bases, J lost 4 bases, and 6 bases lay in between. The CDR3 loop is CAWSVTGTGELFF. Written as DNA, the CDR3 is TGTGCCTGGAGTGTAACGGGCACCGGGGAGCTGTTTTTT.

This chain uses TRBV7-9 with TRBJ1-1, with 8 bases lining up with TRBD1. CDR1 and CDR2 from the germline V gene are SEHNR and FQNEAQ (reference sequence). This CDR3 is 15 amino acids long. V lost 4 bases, J lost 4 bases, and 8 bases stayed unmatched. CDR3 in DNA: TGTGCCAGCAGCTCCACCTCGGACAGGGCCACTGAAGCTTTCTTT. The encoded protein is CASSSTSDRATEAFF.

The chain combines TRBV7-2 with TRBJ1-4, with 7 bases identical to TRBD1. With V trimmed by 5 bases and J by 8 bases, 14 bases remained unmatched. This CDR3 is 16 amino acids long. The germline gives CDR1 SGHTA, CDR2 FQGNSA. Here the CDR3 reads CASSLGQAGWGEKLFF. DNA of the CDR3: TGTGCCAGCAGCCTAGGACAGGCAGGGTGGGGGGAAAAACTGTTTTTT.

This chain connects TRBV19 to TRBJ2-1, with 7 positions matching TRBD1. Germline-derived CDR1 and CDR2 are LNHDA and SQIVND (reference sequence). The length of the CDR3 is 15 residues. V lost 5 bases, J lost 0 bases, and 4 bases stayed unmatched. The CDR3 loop is CASSPAGGSYNEQFF. The CDR3, as DNA: TGTGCCAGTAGTCCGGCAGGGGGCTCCTACAATGAGCAGTTCTTC.

The chain couples TRBV28 to TRBJ1-2; a weak D match, TRBD1 (5 bases). The germline CDR1 and CDR2 sequences are MDHEN and SYDVKM. CDR3 size: 12 residues. Trimming removed 2 bases from V and 8 bases from J, with 9 bases in between. CDR3 sequence (DNA): TGTGCCAGCAGTTTAGGCGGGGGGGGCTACACCTTC. As protein: CASSLGGGGYTF.

The chain employs TRBV21-1 and TRBJ2-7; the table calls TRBD2, which could not be checked here. TRBV21-1 is a documented pseudogene. The CDR3 is 15 residues long. CDR3 protein: CASSPRRVLSYEQYF. The CDR3 DNA reads as TGTGCCAGCAGCCCCCGGAGGGTTCTCTCCTACGAGCAGTACTTC.

The chain has TRBV5-1 and TRBJ1-1; 8 bases are shared with TRBD1. Germline trimming cut 0 bases from V and 7 bases from J; bases unmatched to any gene: 8. The CDR3 is made up of 15 amino acids. CDR1 and CDR2 (germline): SGHRS, YFSETQ. DNA of the CDR3: TGCGCCAGCAGCTTGGCGACAGGGGTATCGGGTGAAGCTTTCTTT. Translation gives CASSLATGVSGEAFF.

The chain employs TRBV29-1 and TRBJ1-5; 11 bases agree with TRBD1. This CDR3 has 14 residues. Germline V lookup: CDR1 SQVTM, CDR2 ANQGSEA. The V gene end was trimmed by 6 bases and the J gene end by 7 bases; junction bases not matched to a gene: 8. CDR3 loop: CSVRDRGTGQPQHF. The CDR3 DNA sequence: TGCAGCGTCCGGGACAGGGGGACGGGGCAGCCCCAGCATTTT.

The chain is built from TRBV5-1 and TRBJ2-1; D ambiguous. V lost 2 bases and J 8 bases, leaving 11 bases between the germline ends. The CDR3 runs to 13 residues. In germline, CDR1 is SGHRS, CDR2 YFSETQ. The CDR3 nucleotides are TGCGCCAGCAGCTTAGGCAGGTTCGATGAGCAGTTCTTC. This encodes CASSLGRFDEQFF.

J is TRBJ2-5 and V is TRBV5-4; 7 bases align to TRBD2. With 7 bases clipped from V and 3 bases from J, the junction kept 3 bases outside the gene matches. The CDR3 is 12 amino acids. Germline assignment: CDR1 SGHNT and CDR2 YYREEE (reference sequence). CDR3 in amino acids: CASRGVEETQYF. The DNA for the CDR3 is TGTGCCAGCCGGGGGGTAGAAGAGACCCAGTACTTC.

V usage is TRBV2 and J usage is TRBJ1-1; TRBD1 matches at 9 bases. With 8 bases clipped from V and 1 base from J, the junction kept 8 bases outside the gene matches. The CDR3 covers 15 residues. Per germline, CDR1 SNHLY and CDR2 FYNNEI. CDR3 loop: CASGRDRASNTEAFF. The DNA for the CDR3 is TGTGCCAGCGGTCGGGACAGGGCATCGAACACTGAAGCTTTCTTT.

The chain recombines TRBV7-6 with TRBJ2-2, with 7 bases that match TRBD1. In germline, CDR1 is SGHVS, CDR2 FNYEAQ. Germline trimming cut 2 bases from V and 4 bases from J; bases unmatched to any gene: 7. CDR3 size: 16 residues. CDR3 sequence reads: CASSLSNGQVTGELFF. The CDR3 bases are TGTGCCAGCAGCTTATCCAACGGACAGGTCACCGGGGAGCTGTTTTTT. Using reference TRBV7-6 and TRBJ2-2 for the parts outside the CDR3, the full variable domain is GAGVSQSPRYKVTKRGQDVALRCDPISGHVSLYWYRQALGQGPEFLTYFNYEAQQDKSGLPNDRFSAERPEGSISTLTIQRTEQRDSAMYRCASSLSNGQVTGELFFGEGSRLTVL.

This clone has only a few counts. The rearrangement uses TRBV28 and TRBJ1-2, with D maybe TRBD1 (5 bases). The CDR3 consists of 14 residues. Germline V CDR1 and CDR2: MDHEN, SYDVKM. The germline V and J ends were trimmed by 2 bases and 6 bases, with 13 bases remaining between them. The CDR3 is CASSLTARVHGYTF. CDR3 DNA: TGTGCCAGCAGTTTAACCGCCAGGGTCCATGGCTACACCTTC.

The chain employs TRBV7-2 and TRBJ2-3; perhaps TRBD2 as D (7 bases). The CDR3 sequence is 14 residues long. The V gene's germline CDR1 is SGHTA and CDR2 FQGNSA. V was cut by 3 bases and J by 6 bases, with 13 bases left in between. CDR3 sequence: CASSLSGGFDTQYF. DNA of the CDR3: TGTGCCAGCAGCTTGTCGGGGGGCTTTGATACGCAGTATTTT.

There are a few counts of this clone. The chain recombines TRBV5-1 with TRBJ1-6, with a tentative D call TRBD1 (6 bases). This CDR3 contains 13 residues. V lost 4 bases and J lost 5, with 7 bases in between. Germline loops: CDR1 SGHRS, CDR2 YFSETQ. The CDR3 spells CASSPGDNSPLHF. The CDR3 region has the DNA TGCGCCAGCAGCCCAGGGGATAATTCACCCCTCCACTTT.